The rows below give T cell receptor beta chains drawn from one sample of a study of cytomegalovirus exposure and HLA in healthy donors. Method: immunoSEQ multiplex PCR; TCRdb's copy keeps in-frame clones and lacks some. Among approximately 50,000 clones listed, approximately 83% were seen once. The sample taken for sequencing was PBMCs. These receptors were collected from a man younger than 40 in good health and CMV-seronegative. Both conserved end residues are part of each CDR3. D genes are given only for firm matches. Clone size is given for some rows only: seen once, a few or many times, or a class if the clone is expanded.

len	j_gene	d_gene	v_gene	abundance	CDR3aa	CDR3nt
12	TRBJ2-5	.	TRBV28	.	CAISRVKETQYF	TGTGCTATATCGAGGGTCAAAGAGACCCAGTACTTC
13	TRBJ2-1	.	TRBV29-1	.	CSVRDFSYNEQFF	TGCAGCGTCCGGGACTTCTCCTACAATGAGCAGTTCTTC
17	TRBJ2-2	.	TRBV9	.	CASSVGPQVPNTGELFF	TGTGCCAGCAGCGTAGGCCCTCAGGTCCCGAACACCGGGGAGCTGTTTTTT
17	TRBJ2-3	TRBD2	TRBV10-2	.	CASSLGTSGGSTDTQYF	TGCGCCAGCAGTCTAGGGACTAGCGGGGGGAGCACAGATACGCAGTATTTT
14	TRBJ2-7	TRBD2	TRBV7-9	.	CASSLNVAGAEQYF	TGTGCCAGCAGCTTAAACGTAGCGGGAGCCGAGCAGTACTTC
12	TRBJ1-1	.	TRBV7-2	.	CASSLKQGGAFF	TGTGCCAGCAGCTTAAAGCAGGGTGGAGCTTTCTTT
16	TRBJ2-3	.	TRBV4-1	few	CASSQTEFSSTDTQYF	TGCGCCAGCAGCCAAACGGAGTTCTCGAGTACAGATACGCAGTATTTT
15	TRBJ1-3	TRBD1	TRBV7-2	.	CASSLDRSSGNTIYF	TGTGCCAGCAGCTTGGACAGGAGCTCTGGAAACACCATATATTTT
16	TRBJ2-2	TRBD2	TRBV6-5	.	CASSYSGLAGGGELFF	TGTGCCAGCAGTTACTCGGGACTAGCGGGGGGCGGGGAGCTGTTTTTT
14	TRBJ2-7	.	TRBV19	.	CASSIVGGSYEQYF	TGTGCCAGTAGTATAGTGGGGGGCTCCTACGAGCAGTACTTC
18	TRBJ1-5	.	TRBV7-9	.	CSSSLGLEGMKGNQPQHF	TGTTCCAGCAGCTTAGGCCTTGAGGGAATGAAGGGCAATCAGCCCCAGCATTTT
15	TRBJ1-4	.	TRBV30	.	CAWSSDSGTNEKLFF	TGTGCCTGGAGTTCGGACAGTGGAACTAATGAAAAACTGTTTTTT
15	TRBJ1-5	TRBD1	TRBV2	few	CASSYSGTGNQPQHF	TGTGCCAGCAGTTACTCCGGGACAGGGAATCAGCCCCAGCATTTT
15	TRBJ2-7	TRBD2	TRBV6-5	.	CASRRATSGDYEQYF	TGTGCCAGCAGACGTGCGACTAGCGGGGACTACGAGCAGTACTTC
18	TRBJ2-3	TRBD1	TRBV19	.	CASRRQGVGPLPTDTQYF	TGTGCCAGTAGAAGACAGGGCGTTGGCCCTCTCCCCACAGATACGCAGTATTTT
16	TRBJ2-5	TRBD2	TRBV7-2	.	CASSVSGRAYQETQYF	TGTGCCAGCAGCGTTAGCGGGAGGGCGTACCAAGAGACCCAGTACTTC
13	TRBJ1-2	.	TRBV7-9	.	CASSLVDSYGYTF	TGTGCCAGCAGCTTAGTGGACAGCTATGGCTACACCTTC
14	TRBJ2-1	TRBD2	TRBV7-2	.	CASSRSGGSYEQFF	TGTGCCAGCAGCCGTAGCGGGGGGTCGTATGAGCAGTTCTTC
18	TRBJ2-3	.	TRBV18	.	CASSPTPRVELSTDTQYF	TGTGCCAGCTCACCCACGCCAAGAGTTGAACTCAGCACAGATACGCAGTATTTT
15	TRBJ2-7	.	TRBV10-3	.	CAISQTVQPTYEQYF	TGTGCCATCAGCCAGACAGTTCAACCAACCTACGAGCAGTACTTC
17	TRBJ2-6	.	TRBV19	once	CASSNRDTNSGANVLTF	TGTGCCAGTAGTAACCGGGACACAAACTCTGGGGCCAACGTCCTGACTTTC
19	TRBJ2-6	TRBD1	TRBV7-8	few	CASSSWTGTLSSGANVLTF	TGTGCCAGCAGCTCTTGGACAGGAACCTTATCCTCTGGGGCCAACGTCCTGACTTTC
18	TRBJ1-2	.	TRBV7-8	.	CASSLLGVSGGAGYGYTF	TGTGCCAGCAGCTTATTAGGGGTTTCGGGCGGGGCGGGATATGGCTACACCTTC
15	TRBJ1-2	.	TRBV27	.	CASSLSEGAYDGYTF	TGTGCCAGCAGTTTATCGGAGGGTGCATACGATGGCTACACCTTC
15	TRBJ2-7	TRBD2	TRBV5-1	.	CASSLSGGGGYEQYF	TGCGCCAGCAGCTTGTCTGGGGGGGGTGGGTACGAGCAGTACTTC
13	TRBJ2-3	.	TRBV6-1	.	CASSRTRTDTQYF	TGTGCCAGCAGCCGGACTCGCACAGATACGCAGTATTTT
14	TRBJ2-2	TRBD2	TRBV7-6	once	CASSRTSATGELFF	TGTGCCAGCAGCCGGACTAGCGCCACCGGGGAGCTGTTTTTT
13	TRBJ1-1	.	TRBV14	.	CASQSTGNTEAFF	TGTGCCAGTCAATCGACAGGGAACACTGAAGCTTTCTTT
13	TRBJ1-2	.	TRBV25-1	.	CASSAGGGYGYTF	TGTGCCAGCAGCGCCGGCGGGGGCTATGGCTACACCTTC
15	TRBJ2-7	TRBD1	TRBV15	.	CATSREGQGIYEQYF	TGTGCCACCAGCAGAGAGGGACAGGGGATCTACGAGCAGTACTTC
15	TRBJ2-1	TRBD1	TRBV5-4	.	CASSFTGGSYNEQFF	TGTGCCAGCAGCTTCACAGGGGGCTCATACAATGAGCAGTTCTTC
15	TRBJ2-3	TRBD1	TRBV29-1	once	CSVVTPGQGSDTQYF	TGCAGCGTTGTGACCCCGGGACAGGGGTCAGATACGCAGTATTTT
14	TRBJ2-3	TRBD1	TRBV6-1	.	CASSERQGADTQYF	TGTGCCAGCAGTGAGAGACAGGGCGCAGATACGCAGTATTTT
17	TRBJ1-3	TRBD1	TRBV7-6	.	CASSLGPVTGVGNTIYF	TGTGCCAGCAGCTTAGGACCAGTCACAGGGGTTGGAAACACCATATATTTT
15	TRBJ2-7	.	TRBV12-5	.	CASGSTSGVPYEQYF	TGTGCTAGTGGTTCCACCTCAGGGGTCCCCTACGAGCAGTACTTC
14	TRBJ1-1	.	TRBV2	medium-sized	CASSEERGNTEAFF	TGTGCCAGCAGTGAGGAGCGTGGGAACACTGAAGCTTTCTTT
14	TRBJ2-3	.	TRBV19	once	CASGPGQGTDTQYF	TGTGCCAGTGGGCCTGGGCAGGGAACAGATACGCAGTATTTT
16	TRBJ2-7	TRBD2	TRBV4-2	.	CASSPLAGGSTYEQYF	TGTGCCAGCAGCCCCTTAGCGGGGGGGTCCACCTACGAGCAGTACTTC
16	TRBJ2-5	TRBD2	TRBV7-2	.	CASSWGSGSGQETQYF	TGTGCCAGCAGCTGGGGTAGCGGGAGTGGGCAAGAGACCCAGTACTTC
15	TRBJ2-3	.	TRBV10-3	.	CAISVSTGNTDTQYF	TGTGCCATCAGTGTCTCGACAGGTAACACAGATACGCAGTATTTT
13	TRBJ1-1	.	TRBV4-3	.	CASSQQSGTEAFF	TGCGCCAGCAGCCAGCAATCCGGGACAGAAGCTTTCTTT
13	TRBJ2-5	.	TRBV10-1	.	CASSENFQETQYF	TGCGCCAGCAGTGAAAACTTCCAAGAGACCCAGTACTTC
13	TRBJ1-5	TRBD1	TRBV6-1	.	CASSSQGGQPQHF	TGTGCCAGCAGTTCTCAGGGGGGTCAGCCCCAGCATTTT